The source of this TCR beta chain is a study of T cell changes during pregnancy in multiple sclerosis. The CDR3 sequence is 16 residues long. CDR1 and CDR2 from the germline V gene are MDHEN and SYDVKM. After removal of 6 bases from V and 0 bases from J, the junction contained 7 bases not matched to a gene. Clones were sequenced by immunoSEQ multiplex PCR, and TCRdb holds only the in-frame ones, with some missing. The top ten hold 0.44% of the sample, which has around 130,000 clones, roughly 97% seen once. The TCR originated in a female donor with multiple sclerosis, enrolled in a pregnancy study. The J gene is TRBJ2-7, the V gene TRBV28; 11 bases are shared with TRBD1. The sequencing here drew on peripheral blood, taken after pregnancy. CDR3 amino acids: CASSATGQGDSYEQYF. DNA for the CDR3: TGTGCCAGCAGCGCCACGGGACAGGGGGACTCCTACGAGCAGTACTTC.